The 22 T cell receptor beta chains in this list originate from one sample, sequenced in a study of T cell repertoires in cytomegalovirus infection. Each CDR3 protein gets one entry after TCRdb re-called the reads with MiXCR. In the table there are 740,000 or so distinct CDR3 sequences, roughly 35% of which are singletons. The sequenced sample consisted of PBMCs. These receptors originate from a human donor in good health (CMV status not recorded). Some clones in this sample may be carry-over from other donors' samples.

J is TRBJ2-3 and V is TRBV11-2, with a weak D call TRBD1 (5 bases). The CDR3 length is 17 residues. Germline V lookup: CDR1 SGHAT, CDR2 FQNNGV. V was pared by 2 bases and J by 0 bases, with 15 bases between. CDR3: CASSLTRGGSSTDTQYF. CDR3 in DNA: TGTGCCAGCAGCTTAACAAGGGGCGGTTCTAGCACAGATACGCAGTATTTT.

The chain has TRBV15 and TRBJ2-2, with D possibly matching TRBD1 (6 bases). Germline-derived CDR1 and CDR2 are LNHNV and YYDKDF (reference sequence). The CDR3 covers 16 residues. Trimming stripped 1 base from V and 0 bases from J, with 9 bases between. CDR3 DNA: TGTGCCACCAGCAGAGCTACAGGGACGAACACCGGGGAGCTGTTTTTT. It yields the protein CATSRATGTNTGELFF.

CDR3 region: CSAGAPSGGNEQYF. The CDR3 DNA follows: TGCAGTGCGGGAGCCCCTAGCGGGGGTAACGAGCAGTACTTC. The chain has TRBV20-1 and TRBJ2-7; 10 bases line up with TRBD2. V was clipped by 6 bases and J by 5 bases; unmatched bases: 10. CDR3 length equals 14 residues. The germline CDR1 and CDR2 sequences are DFQATT and SNEGSKA (reference sequence).

V usage is TRBV7-2 and J usage is TRBJ1-6; possible D gene TRBD1, 6 bases. The length of the CDR3 is 17 residues. Germline CDR1 is SGHTA and CDR2 is FQGNSA. V was clipped by 5 bases and J by 3 bases, with 17 bases between them. The CDR3 protein is CASSPPGHRVYNSPLHF. CDR3 nucleotides: TGTGCCAGCAGCCCACCGGGACATCGAGTCTATAATTCACCCCTCCACTTT. Combining the CDR3 with reference TRBV7-2 and TRBJ1-6 gives the whole variable domain GAGVSQSPSNKVTEKGKDVELRCDPISGHTALYWYRQSLGQGLEFLIYFQGNSAPDKSGLPSDRFSAERTGGSVSTLTIQRTQQEDSAVYLCASSPPGHRVYNSPLHFGNGTRLTVT.

The J gene is TRBJ2-7, the V gene TRBV20-1, with 11 bases lining up with TRBD2. The V and J ends lost 5 bases and 5 bases, in that order; junction bases with no gene match: 5. This CDR3 has 13 residues. Germline V gene sequence: CDR1 DFQATT, CDR2 SNEGSKA (reference sequence). CDR3 sequence (DNA): TGCAGTGCTGCAACTAGCGGGAGTGACGAGCAGTACTTC. Protein product: CSAATSGSDEQYF.

In its sample, this clonotype was seen a few times. The chain links TRBV5-6 to TRBJ1-5; 7 bases agree with TRBD1. The CDR3 runs to 16 residues. V dropped 2 bases and J dropped 2; count of bases not matched to a gene: 7. CDR1 and CDR2 (germline): SGHDT, YYEEEE. The CDR3 nucleotides read TGTGCCAGCAGCTTTTATACCGGGACAGGCAATCAGCCCCAGCATTTT. Its translation is CASSFYTGTGNQPQHF.

The rearrangement uses TRBV20-1 and TRBJ2-2; D not certain. Trimming cost V 5 bases and J 0 bases, with 13 bases left between them. The CDR3 length is 15 residues. Germline values: CDR1 DFQATT, CDR2 SNEGSKA (reference sequence). The CDR3 DNA sequence: TGCAGTGCTCGCCTGGCCAGATCGAACACCGGGGAGCTGTTTTTT. Translation gives CSARLARSNTGELFF.

The V gene is TRBV28, the J gene TRBJ2-2; 10 nucleotides line up with TRBD1. This CDR3 has 15 residues. Looked up from germline, CDR1 is MDHEN and CDR2 is SYDVKM. The junction had 7 bases not matched to a gene; V was cut back by 6 bases and J by 6 bases. The CDR3 sequence is CASSLGQGGAGELFF. The CDR3 DNA reads TGTGCCAGCAGCCTCGGACAGGGGGGGGCCGGGGAGCTGTTTTTT. Based on the CDR3 plus reference TRBV28 and TRBJ2-2, the full variable domain is DVKVTQSSRYLVKRTGEKVFLECVQDMDHENMFWYRQDPGLGLRLIYFSYDVKMKEKGDIPEGYSVSREKKERFSLILESASTNQTSMYLCASSLGQGGAGELFFGEGSRLTVL.

This clonotype was seen more than once but under ten times. The rearrangement uses TRBV7-8 and TRBJ2-1; 16 bases match TRBD2. Per germline, CDR1 SGHVS and CDR2 FQNEAQ. Losses at the gene ends were 5 bases for V and 0 bases for J; bases not matched to a gene: 7. The CDR3 extends over 19 amino acids. The CDR3 DNA follows: TGTGCCAGCAGCGGAACCGGGACTAGCGGGAGGGACTCCTACAATGAGCAGTTCTTC. Amino acids: CASSGTGTSGRDSYNEQFF.

The chain employs TRBV27 and TRBJ2-3, with D maybe TRBD2 (6 bases). CDR1 is MNHEY and CDR2 is SMNVEV in the germline V gene (reference sequence). The CDR3 loop spans 14 amino acids. The V end was cut by 7 bases, the J end by 5 bases, with 16 bases between. The CDR3 loop is CASTPLGREDTQYF. For the CDR3, the DNA is TGTGCCAGCACCCCACTCGGGCGGGAAGATACGCAGTATTTT.

This clonotype was counted a few times. The chain links TRBV6-1 to TRBJ1-5; 7 bases are shared with TRBD1. V gave up 8 bases and J gave up 3 bases; unmatched junction bases: 7. Per the germline V gene, CDR1 is MNHNS and CDR2 is SASEGT. This CDR3 contains 14 residues. The CDR3 sequence is CASSQGLDNQPQHF. The CDR3, as DNA: TGTGCCAGCTCACAGGGGCTTGACAATCAGCCCCAGCATTTT.

This clonotype has just a few counts. The chain uses TRBV11-1 and TRBJ2-5; 8 bases fit TRBD1. This CDR3 is 16 amino acids long. CDR1 is SGHAT, CDR2 FQDESV, per germline (reference sequence). The V and J ends lost 6 bases and 2 bases, in that order; junction bases with no gene match: 11. The CDR3 DNA reads as TGTGCCAGCAGTCCTTCCCGACAGGGGTGGCAAGAGACCCAGTACTTC. Translating gives CASSPSRQGWQETQYF.

V and J are TRBV6-8 and TRBJ2-7; 8 bases map to TRBD2. The CDR3 is 15 residues long. Germline loops: CDR1 MNHGY, CDR2 SAAAGT. V was pared by 7 bases and J by 5 bases, with 13 bases of the junction left unmatched. The CDR3 sequence is CASTMSSGRLDEQYF. In nucleotides, the CDR3 is TGTGCCAGCACCATGAGCAGCGGGAGATTAGACGAGCAGTACTTC.

This clonotype has more than one count but fewer than ten. The chain recombines TRBV28 with TRBJ1-5; D gene unclear. In germline, CDR1 is MDHEN, CDR2 SYDVKM. Trimming removed 6 bases from V and 3 bases from J, with 12 bases in between. The CDR3 spans 14 residues. CDR3 loop: CASSQTDNNQPQHF. The CDR3 DNA reads TGTGCCAGCAGCCAGACCGACAACAATCAGCCCCAGCATTTT.

This clonotype was recorded a few times. The CDR3 DNA follows: TGTGCCAGCAGCCAGTGGATAATTGGCGAGCAGTACTTC. Encoded protein: CASSQWIIGEQYF. J is TRBJ2-7 and V is TRBV14, with D unresolved. Germline V gene lookup returns CDR1 SGHDN and CDR2 FVKESK. This CDR3 has 13 residues. Trimming removed 3 bases at V and 6 bases at J, with 12 bases between.

V gene TRBV7-2 combines with J gene TRBJ2-5; weak D call: TRBD1 (6 bases). Trimming removed 0 bases from V and 5 bases from J, with 16 bases in between. The V gene's germline CDR1 is SGHTA and CDR2 FQGNSA. The CDR3 totals 16 residues. The CDR3 protein is CASSLAGYRERETQYF. The CDR3 DNA reads as TGTGCCAGCAGCTTAGCGGGTTACAGGGAGAGGGAGACCCAGTACTTC.

This clonotype came up a few times. This chain joins TRBV28 and TRBJ2-3, with no clear D. The germline V and J ends were trimmed by 4 bases and 0 bases, with 11 bases remaining between them. The CDR3 spans 15 residues. The germline V gene has CDR1 MDHEN and CDR2 SYDVKM. CDR3 residues: CASSSLQSSTDTQYF. Written as DNA, the CDR3 is TGTGCCAGCAGTTCCTTACAGTCTAGCACAGATACGCAGTATTTT.

The chain couples TRBV20-1 to TRBJ2-7, with D possibly matching TRBD1 (6 bases). The CDR3 length is 12 residues. Trimming removed 3 bases from V and 3 bases from J, with 9 bases in between. CDR1 DFQATT and CDR2 SNEGSKA come from the germline V gene (reference sequence). The CDR3 reads CSASGQIYEQYF. The CDR3 DNA follows: TGCAGTGCTAGCGGACAGATCTACGAGCAGTACTTC.

The sample holds one count of this clonotype. This rearrangement joins TRBV28 to TRBJ2-7; 8 bases are a match to TRBD2. There are 13 residues in the CDR3. Germline V gene sequence: CDR1 MDHEN, CDR2 SYDVKM. Trimming at V came to 3 bases and at J to 5 bases, leaving 3 bases not matched to a gene. CDR3 DNA sequence: TGTGCCAGCAGTTTCCGCGGGAGGAACGAGCAGTACTTC. Its protein is CASSFRGRNEQYF.

This sequence joins TRBV20-1 and TRBJ1-6; D unclear. The V gene lost 1 base and the J gene lost 6 bases, with 7 bases spanning the gap. Germline CDR1 reads DFQATT; CDR2 reads SNEGSKA (reference sequence). The CDR3 length is 13 residues. CDR3 in DNA: TGCAGTGCTAGAGTCGGTGTTAATTCACCCCTCCACTTT. Protein sequence: CSARVGVNSPLHF.

This clonotype turned up a few times. The chain links TRBV4-1 to TRBJ2-7; TRBD2 is a possible D gene (6 bases). The ends were cut back, 1 base at V and 7 bases at J, with 20 bases in the middle. The CDR3 is 16 amino acids. Germline CDR1 reads MGHRA; CDR2 reads YSYEKL. The CDR3 coding sequence is TGCGCCAGCAGCCAAGGCGCCGGGACTTGGGCCGTAGAGCAGTACTTC. This encodes CASSQGAGTWAVEQYF.

As regards this clonotype: A junction boundary mismatches the germline segment, possibly from a read error. The V gene is TRBV10-3, the J gene TRBJ2-2, with TRBD2 matching 11 bases. The CDR3 consists of 16 residues. Germline lookup yields CDR1 ENHRY and CDR2 SYGVKD. The CDR3 nucleotides are TGTGCCATCAAGACTAGCGGGACTTCGAACACCGGTGAGCTGTTTTTT. Its protein is CAIKTSGTSNTGELFF.